This T cell receptor (beta chain) was recovered during a study of blood T cell repertoires in COVID-19. Per the study methods: Researchers report that nucleated cell counts were estimated from reference gene primer amplification. Profiled with immunoSEQ multiplex PCR; TCRdb holds only in-frame clones, not every one. From that table come the V and J calls and clone size; the DNA was used to work out D and trimming. The sample includes 60,000 to 75,000 clones, more than 80% of them seen just once. Specimen: peripheral blood. The receptor was derived from a woman at least 80 years old with active or convalescent COVID-19.

CDR3: CASSFNSGGPYGYTF. The CDR3 coding sequence is TGTGCCAGCAGCTTTAATTCCGGGGGGCCATATGGCTACACCTTC. The chain links TRBV7-8 to TRBJ1-2; D might be TRBD1 (6 bases). Germline loops: CDR1 SGHVS, CDR2 FQNEAQ. Trimming removed 3 bases from V and 5 bases from J, with 16 bases in between. This CDR3 has 15 amino acids.